The present entry profiles one T cell receptor beta chain with its context. The antigen remains undetermined. The junction departs from the called germline gene at one end, perhaps through a read error. The CDR3 is 13 residues long. Germline V gene lookup returns CDR1 MNHEY and CDR2 SVGAGI. This specimen belongs to a study of cytomegalovirus exposure and HLA in healthy donors. Notes on the study in general: Owing to their indistinguishability, certain V segments, notably TRBV6-2 and TRBV6-3, were excluded. There were several of the most significant clusters that appeared linked to common viral pathogens in a later analysis. In a later analysis, the majority of CMV-associated beta chains seemingly showed HLA restriction.

PCR was performed using 60 Vbeta and 13 Jbeta primers. Method: immunoSEQ multiplex PCR; TCRdb's copy keeps in-frame clones and lacks some. This sample has some 120,000 clones, with roughly 69% found just once. The clonotype comes from a woman in her 40s in good health and CMV-seropositive. Sequencing was carried out using PBMCs. This sequence joins TRBV6-5 and TRBJ2-7, with 13 bases lining up with TRBD2. The CDR3, as DNA: TGTGCCAGCAGAGCAACTAGCGGGAGGGCCGGGTTCTTC. Translating gives CASRATSGRAGFF.